This TCR beta chain was identified during a study of T cell repertoires and Cas9 in healthy adults. On the study more broadly: SpCas9-reactive CD4 and CD8 T cells were characterized for potency, cytotoxicity and lineage.

Germline V gene sequence: CDR1 MNHNS, CDR2 SASEGT. There are 13 residues in the CDR3. The J segment lost 6 bases and the V segment lost 6 bases, leaving 4 bases of the junction unmatched. About this clone: Its specificity is unknown.

Repertoires were generated with immunoSEQ multiplex PCR, while TCRdb's copy carries only in-frame clones and drops some. This sample yields tens of thousands of clones, of which around 92% are seen a single time; 0.84% belongs to the top ten. The study's findings and limits: In vitro, SpCas9-reactive Tregs were reported to curb effector T cell proliferation and function.

The chain employs TRBV6-1 and TRBJ1-5; the match to TRBD1 covers 8 bases. This TCR was sampled from a human donor in good health. Sequences were obtained from CD4+ effector T cells (CD127+, CD25-, CD137-, CD154-) from PBMCs; culture status not recorded. CDR3 region: CASSGDRGQPQHF. In nucleotides, the CDR3 is TGTGCCAGCAGCGGCGACAGGGGTCAGCCCCAGCATTTT.